This T cell receptor beta chain comes out of a study of blood T cell repertoires in COVID-19. About the study: Acute and convalescent COVID-19 specimens originated in the United States, Italy and Spain. PBMCs, B-cell-depleted T cells, or T cells provided the cDNA or gDNA that made up the material.

In the study's own analysis: Estimates of nucleated cell counts were drawn from the amplification of reference gene primers. Clones were read by immunoSEQ multiplex PCR, and TCRdb kept only the in-frame ones, dropping some. D and trimming were read from the DNA, whereas the V and J calls and clone size are those reported in that table. The sample has about 220,000 clones, about 90% seen once. V gave up 2 bases and J gave up 5 bases, with 13 bases separating them. Per germline, CDR1 MNHEY and CDR2 SVGAGI. The CDR3 consists of 16 residues. V and J are TRBV6-5 and TRBJ1-6; the D gene is possibly TRBD1 (5 bases). The origin of this receptor is a woman younger than 45 who had recovered from COVID-19. Sequenced material: peripheral blood. CDR3 in amino acids: CASSYHGGGDNSPLHF. The CDR3 nucleotides are TGTGCCAGCAGTTACCACGGGGGAGGCGATAATTCACCCCTCCACTTT.